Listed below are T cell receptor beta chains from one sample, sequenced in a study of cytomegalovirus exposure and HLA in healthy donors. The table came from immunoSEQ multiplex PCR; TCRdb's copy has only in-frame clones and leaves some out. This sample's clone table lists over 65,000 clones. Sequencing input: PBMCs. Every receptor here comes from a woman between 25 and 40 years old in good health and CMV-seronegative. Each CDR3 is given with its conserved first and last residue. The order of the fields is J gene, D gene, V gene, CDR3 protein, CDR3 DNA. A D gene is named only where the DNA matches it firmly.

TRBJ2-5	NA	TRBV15	CATSGRRAETQYF	TGTGCCACCAGCGGGAGAAGGGCAGAGACCCAGTACTTC
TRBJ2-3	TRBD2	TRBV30	CAWERGGSTDTQYF	TGTGCCTGGGAGCGGGGGGGCAGCACAGATACGCAGTATTTT
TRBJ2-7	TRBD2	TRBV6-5	CASSRLAGISYEQYF	TGTGCCAGCAGTAGACTAGCGGGTATATCCTACGAGCAGTACTTC
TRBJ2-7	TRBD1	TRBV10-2	CASSGQGGAYEQYF	TGCGCCAGCAGTGGACAGGGGGGGGCCTACGAGCAGTACTTC
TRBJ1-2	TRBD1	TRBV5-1	CASSQGQSANYGYTF	TGCGCCAGCAGCCAGGGACAGTCAGCTAACTATGGCTACACCTTC
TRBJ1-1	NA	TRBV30	CAWTRGNTEDFF	TGTGCCTGGACGAGGGGGAACACTGAAGATTTCTTT
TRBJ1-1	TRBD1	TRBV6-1	CASSEEPGGYTEAFF	TGTGCCAGCAGTGAAGAACCAGGGGGATACACTGAAGCTTTCTTT
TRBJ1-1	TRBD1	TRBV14	CASSPSGQTRKAFF	TGTGCCAGCAGCCCCTCGGGACAGACGAGAAAGGCTTTCTTT
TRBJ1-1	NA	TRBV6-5	CASSSSVSNTEAFF	TGTGCCAGCAGCTCGTCAGTCTCGAACACTGAAGCTTTCTTT
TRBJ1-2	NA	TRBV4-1	CASSQEERQTYGYTF	TGCGCCAGCAGCCAAGAGGAAAGACAGACCTATGGCTACACCTTC
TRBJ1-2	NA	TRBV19	CASRDPPLDGNYGYTF	TGTGCCAGTAGAGACCCCCCTCTAGACGGGAACTATGGCTACACCTTC
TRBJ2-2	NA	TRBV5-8	CASSTIQGNTGELFF	TGTGCCAGCAGCACCATACAGGGTAACACCGGGGAGCTGTTTTTT
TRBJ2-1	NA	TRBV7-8	CASSRRGSYNEQFF	TGTGCCAGCAGCCGCCGGGGCTCCTACAATGAGCAGTTCTTC
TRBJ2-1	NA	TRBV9	CASSVGASSYNEQFF	TGTGCCAGCAGCGTAGGGGCAAGCTCCTACAATGAGCAGTTCTTC
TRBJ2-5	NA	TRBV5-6	CASSFSSGENQETQYF	TGTGCCAGCAGCTTCTCATCAGGGGAAAATCAAGAGACCCAGTACTTC
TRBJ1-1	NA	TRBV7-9	CASSFGGARSEAFF	TGTGCCAGCAGCTTCGGGGGGGCGAGAAGTGAAGCTTTCTTT
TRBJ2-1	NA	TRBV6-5	CASSQGPNEQFF	TGTGCCAGCAGCCAGGGCCCCAATGAGCAGTTCTTC
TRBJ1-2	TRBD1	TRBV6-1	CASRGDREANYGYTF	TGTGCCAGCAGAGGGGACAGGGAGGCTAACTATGGCTACACCTTC
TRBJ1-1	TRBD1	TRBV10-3	CATSQGAGNTEAFF	TGTGCCACCTCACAGGGGGCGGGGAACACTGAAGCTTTCTTT
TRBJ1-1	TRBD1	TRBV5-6	CASSLNRAGGRTEAFF	TGTGCCAGCAGCTTGAACAGGGCAGGGGGAAGGACTGAAGCTTTCTTT
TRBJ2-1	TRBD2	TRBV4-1	CASSQPPGLGENEQFF	TGCGCCAGCAGCCAACCTCCGGGACTAGGAGAGAATGAGCAGTTCTTC
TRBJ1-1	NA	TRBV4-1	CASSLTPRGGMNTEAFF	TGCGCCAGCAGCCTTACCCCGCGGGGGGGTATGAACACTGAAGCTTTCTTT
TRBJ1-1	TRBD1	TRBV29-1	CSVWDRGFTEAFF	TGCAGCGTTTGGGACAGGGGGTTTACTGAAGCTTTCTTT
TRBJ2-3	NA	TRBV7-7	CASSLGQKDTQYF	TGTGCTAGCAGCTTAGGACAGAAAGATACGCAGTATTTT
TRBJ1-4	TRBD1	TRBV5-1	CASSDGTGSATNEKLFF	TGCGCCAGCAGCGACGGGACAGGGAGCGCAACTAATGAAAAACTGTTTTTT
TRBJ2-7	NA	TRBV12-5	CASGLGQVTYEQYF	TGTGCTAGTGGTTTGGGACAGGTCACCTACGAGCAGTACTTC
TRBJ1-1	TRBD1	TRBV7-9	CASSPGQVDTEAFF	TGTGCCAGCAGCCCGGGACAGGTTGACACTGAAGCTTTCTTT
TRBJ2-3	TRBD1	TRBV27	CASSLSGQDTDTQYF	TGTGCCAGCAGTTTATCCGGACAGGACACAGATACGCAGTATTTT
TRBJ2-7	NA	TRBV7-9	CASSHAGTYSYEQYF	TGTGCCAGCAGCCATGCGGGAACCTACTCCTACGAGCAGTACTTC
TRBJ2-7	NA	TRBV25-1	CASSEGTFGAYEQYF	TGTGCCAGCAGTGAAGGGACATTCGGCGCCTACGAGCAGTACTTC
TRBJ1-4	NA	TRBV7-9	CASSLAVGLSTNEKLFF	TGTGCCAGCAGCTTAGCGGTAGGACTTTCAACTAATGAAAAACTGTTTTTT
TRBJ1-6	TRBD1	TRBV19	CASSPGQGLSPLHF	TGTGCCAGTAGTCCGGGACAGGGACTTTCACCCCTCCACTTT
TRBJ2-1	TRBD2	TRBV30	CAWSGRGGSYNEQFF	TGTGCCTGGAGTGGGCGGGGGGGCTCCTACAATGAGCAGTTCTTC
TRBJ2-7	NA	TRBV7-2	CASSLLVADGHEQYF	TGTGCCAGCAGCTTACTCGTAGCGGATGGTCACGAGCAGTACTTC
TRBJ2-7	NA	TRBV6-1	CASSHYRDSYEQYF	TGTGCCAGCAGCCACTACAGGGATTCTTACGAGCAGTACTTC
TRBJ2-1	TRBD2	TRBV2	CASKKREGQNEQFF	TGTGCCAGCAAAAAGCGGGAGGGCCAAAATGAGCAGTTCTTC
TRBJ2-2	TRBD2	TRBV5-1	CASSWTSGDTGELFF	TGCGCCAGCAGCTGGACTAGCGGGGACACCGGGGAGCTGTTTTTT
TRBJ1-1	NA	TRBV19	CASSKGDHTEAFF	TGTGCCAGTAGTAAGGGGGATCACACTGAAGCTTTCTTT
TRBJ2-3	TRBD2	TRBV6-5	CASSLAGDTDTQYF	TGTGCCAGCAGCTTAGCGGGCGACACAGATACGCAGTATTTT
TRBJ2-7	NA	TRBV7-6	CASSLASDYSYEQYF	TGTGCCAGCAGCTTAGCCTCGGACTATTCCTACGAGCAGTACTTC
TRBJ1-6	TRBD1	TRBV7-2	CASSLQGASSNSPLHF	TGTGCCAGCAGCCTACAGGGGGCCTCAAGCAATTCACCCCTCCACTTT
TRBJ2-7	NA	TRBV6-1	CASSAREWAYEQYF	TGTGCCAGCAGTGCCCGGGAGTGGGCCTACGAGCAGTACTTC
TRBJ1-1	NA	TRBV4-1	CASRSAQGGTEAFF	TGCGCCAGCAGGTCGGCGCAGGGTGGGACTGAAGCTTTCTTT
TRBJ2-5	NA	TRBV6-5	CASSYSSTAYQETQYF	TGTGCCAGCAGTTACTCGTCTACAGCTTACCAAGAGACCCAGTACTTC
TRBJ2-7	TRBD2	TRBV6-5	CASSYSMASGNHEQYF	TGTGCCAGCAGTTACTCGATGGCTAGCGGGAACCACGAGCAGTACTTC
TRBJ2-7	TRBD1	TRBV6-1	CASIEGGTGAYEQYF	TGTGCCAGCATCGAAGGGGGGACAGGGGCCTACGAGCAGTACTTC
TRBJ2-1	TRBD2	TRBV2	CASSRLAGVEQFF	TGTGCCAGCAGCAGACTAGCGGGAGTTGAGCAGTTCTTC
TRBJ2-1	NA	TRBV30	CAWSVIAEQFF	TGTGCCTGGAGTGTAATAGCGGAGCAGTTCTTC
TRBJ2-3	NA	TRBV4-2	CASSQDFTTPTDTQYF	TGTGCCAGCAGCCAAGATTTTACAACGCCCACAGATACGCAGTATTTT
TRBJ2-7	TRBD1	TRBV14	CASSLINRGPYSYEQYF	TGTGCCAGCAGCCTAATAAACAGGGGACCATACTCCTACGAGCAGTACTTC
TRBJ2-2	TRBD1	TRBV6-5	CASSYSTGAGELFF	TGTGCCAGCAGTTACTCCACAGGGGCCGGGGAGCTGTTTTTT